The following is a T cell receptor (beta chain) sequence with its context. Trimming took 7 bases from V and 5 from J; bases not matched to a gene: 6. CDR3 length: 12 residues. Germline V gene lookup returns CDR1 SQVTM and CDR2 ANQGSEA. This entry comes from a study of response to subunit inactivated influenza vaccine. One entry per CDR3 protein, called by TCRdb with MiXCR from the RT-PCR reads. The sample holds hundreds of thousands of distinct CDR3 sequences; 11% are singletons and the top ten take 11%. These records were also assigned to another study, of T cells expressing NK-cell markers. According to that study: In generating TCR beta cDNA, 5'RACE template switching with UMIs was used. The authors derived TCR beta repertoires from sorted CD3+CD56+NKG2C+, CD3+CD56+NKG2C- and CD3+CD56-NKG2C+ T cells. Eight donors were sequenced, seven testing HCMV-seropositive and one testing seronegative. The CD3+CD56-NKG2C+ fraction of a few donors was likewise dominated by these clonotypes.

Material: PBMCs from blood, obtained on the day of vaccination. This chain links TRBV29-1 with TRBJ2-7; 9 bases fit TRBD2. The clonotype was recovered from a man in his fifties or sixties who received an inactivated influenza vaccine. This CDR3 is CSAASGVHEQYF. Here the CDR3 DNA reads TGCAGCGCGGCTAGCGGGGTCCACGAGCAGTACTTC.